What follows are 23 T cell receptor beta chains derived from one specimen sequenced in a study of neurological immune-mediated disorders. TCRdb re-analysed the 5' RACE reads in MiXCR, keeping a single row per CDR3 protein. The sample lists approximately 31,000 distinct CDR3 sequences; approximately 4.4% were seen once. Sequenced material: PBMCs. These receptors all stem from a man between 18 and 35 years old in good health.

This clonotype was recorded at least ten times. The J gene is TRBJ2-1, the V gene TRBV6-1; maybe TRBD1 (5 bases). This CDR3 is built from 13 residues. Germline CDR1 MNHNS, CDR2 SASEGT. The V and J ends lost 3 bases and 10 bases respectively, with 13 bases between them. The CDR3 region has the DNA TGTGCCAGCAGTGAGCCTACAGGAAAGGAGCAGTTCTTC. It specifies CASSEPTGKEQFF.

This clonotype was recorded at least ten times. The chain couples TRBV6-1 to TRBJ1-6; possibly TRBD1 for D (5 bases). The ends were cut back, 7 bases at V and 6 bases at J, with 13 bases in the middle. The CDR3 is 14 amino acids. Germline-derived CDR1 and CDR2 are MNHNS and SASEGT. The CDR3 protein is CASTTDSFNSPLHF. The CDR3 coding sequence is TGTGCCAGCACCACCGACAGTTTTAATTCACCCCTCCACTTT.

This clonotype has at least ten counts. The rearrangement uses TRBV5-1 and TRBJ1-4; unclear D gene. Germline V lookup: CDR1 SGHRS, CDR2 YFSETQ. There are 15 residues in the CDR3. Trimming stripped 2 bases from V and 0 bases from J, with 8 bases between. Here the CDR3 reads CASSFSGATNEKLFF. CDR3 sequence (DNA): TGCGCCAGCAGCTTCTCCGGAGCAACTAATGAAAAACTGTTTTTT.

This clonotype was observed many times. The CDR3 sequence: CASSQEVLAGGMGETQYF. DNA of the CDR3: TGTGCCAGCAGCCAAGAGGTCCTAGCGGGGGGGATGGGGGAGACCCAGTACTTC. J is TRBJ2-5 and V is TRBV3-1, with 12 bases aligning to TRBD2. The V gene's germline CDR1 is LGHDT and CDR2 YNNKEL (reference sequence). CDR3 size: 18 residues. J gave up 5 bases and V 0 bases, and 10 bases lay outside the gene matches.

This clonotype was detected ten times or more. This chain links TRBV11-2 with TRBJ2-7; no reliable D call. Germline CDR1 reads SGHAT; CDR2 reads FQNNGV. The CDR3 contains 12 residues. Trimming left V 2 bases short and J 7 bases short, with 9 bases between. As DNA, the CDR3 is TGTGCCAGCAGCTTATTCCCAACGGAGCAGTACTTC. The encoded protein is CASSLFPTEQYF. Full variable domain (rest looked up from reference TRBV11-2 and TRBJ2-7): EAGVAQSPRYKIIEKRQSVAFWCNPISGHATLYWYQQILGQGPKLLIQFQNNGVVDDSQLPKDRFSAERLKGVDSTLKIQPAKLEDSAVYLCASSLFPTEQYFGPGTRLTVT.

This clonotype came up many times. The rearrangement uses TRBV18 and TRBJ2-3; 8 bases fit TRBD2. The CDR3 totals 14 residues. Trimming removed 2 bases from V and 5 bases from J; junction bases left unmatched: 3. The V gene's germline CDR1 is KGHSH and CDR2 LQKENI. Here the CDR3 reads CASSPVSGGDTQYF. In nucleotides, the CDR3 is TGTGCCAGCTCACCAGTCAGCGGGGGAGATACGCAGTATTTT.

This clonotype was detected many times. CDR3 in amino acids: CSVDRGSEQYF. CDR3 nucleotides: TGCAGCGTTGACAGGGGGAGCGAGCAGTACTTC. The chain employs TRBV29-1 and TRBJ2-7; TRBD1 agrees at 7 bases. There are 11 residues in the CDR3. Germline V CDR1 and CDR2: SQVTM, ANQGSEA. V shed 3 bases, J shed 6 bases, and the junction held 2 bases outside the gene matches.

This clonotype was detected many times. The chain links TRBV20-1 to TRBJ1-1, with a weak D call TRBD1 (5 bases). This CDR3 is 14 amino acids long. Trimming stripped 5 bases from V and 1 base from J, with 14 bases between. Germline V gives CDR1 DFQATT, CDR2 SNEGSKA (reference sequence). The CDR3 DNA reads TGCAGTGCTCCGAACCTCCAGGGGAACACTGAAGCTTTCTTT. As protein: CSAPNLQGNTEAFF.

Many counts were recorded for this clonotype. V is TRBV7-6 and J is TRBJ2-3; D is tentatively TRBD1 or TRBD2 (7 bases each). The CDR3 extends over 13 amino acids. CDR1 is SGHVS and CDR2 is FNYEAQ in the germline V gene. V was pared by 3 bases and J by 6 bases, with 10 bases between. DNA for the CDR3: TGTGCCAGCAGCTTTCAGGGGGGGGATACGCAGTATTTT. Amino acid sequence: CASSFQGGDTQYF.

This clonotype occurred many times. V gene TRBV6-4 combines with J gene TRBJ2-3; D might be TRBD1 or TRBD2, each matching 6 bases. Trimming took 0 bases from V and 5 from J, leaving 12 bases between them. CDR1 and CDR2 from the germline V gene are MRHNA and SNTAGT. The CDR3 has 15 residues. CDR3 sequence (DNA): TGTGCCAGCAGTGACTCCGGGGGCCCCGGAGATACGCAGTATTTT. As protein: CASSDSGGPGDTQYF.

This clonotype was counted many times. The V call is TRBV29-1, the J call TRBJ1-2; D might be TRBD1 (5 bases). Trimming took off 3 bases at V and 7 bases at J, with 15 bases between the two ends. The CDR3 is made up of 13 amino acids. CDR1 and CDR2 from the germline V gene are SQVTM and ANQGSEA. The CDR3 DNA sequence: TGCAGCGTTGAGGCTCAGGGCTTTAGTGGCTACACCTTC. Translating it yields CSVEAQGFSGYTF.

This clonotype has at least ten counts. The rearrangement joins TRBV19 to TRBJ1-1; possible D gene TRBD1, 5 bases. Germline V lookup: CDR1 LNHDA, CDR2 SQIVND (reference sequence). There are 13 residues in the CDR3. The V end was cut by 5 bases, the J end by 8 bases, with 15 bases between. CDR3 in DNA: TGTGCCAGTAGTCGACGCCCCAGGGAGGAAGCTTTCTTT. This sequence encodes CASSRRPREEAFF.

Ten or more counts support this clonotype. V and J are TRBV15 and TRBJ1-5; tentative D call: TRBD1 (6 bases). CDR3 size: 13 residues. Germline V lookup: CDR1 LNHNV, CDR2 YYDKDF (reference sequence). V lost 3 bases and J 7 bases, leaving 10 bases between the germline ends. DNA of the CDR3: TGTGCCACCAGCAGCTACAGGGAACAGCCCCAGCATTTT. Protein: CATSSYREQPQHF.

Ten or more counts support this clonotype. The chain has TRBV27 and TRBJ2-6, with 7 nucleotides matching TRBD1. With 7 bases clipped from V and 0 bases from J, the junction kept 6 bases outside the gene matches. CDR1 and CDR2 (germline): MNHEY, SMNVEV (reference sequence). The CDR3 is made up of 16 amino acids. CDR3 loop: CASTRAGGSGANVLTF. The CDR3 DNA sequence: TGTGCCAGCACCAGGGCAGGGGGCTCTGGGGCCAACGTCCTGACTTTC.

This clonotype was seen ten or more times. The chain has TRBV11-1 and TRBJ2-7; 7 nucleotides match TRBD1. Germline V gene lookup returns CDR1 SGHAT and CDR2 FQDESV (reference sequence). This CDR3 is 17 amino acids long. V was clipped by 5 bases and J by 0 bases; unmatched bases: 13. Here the CDR3 DNA reads TGTGCCAGCAGCGGATGGGCAGGACAGGCGAGCTCCTACGAGCAGTACTTC. This gives the protein CASSGWAGQASSYEQYF. Using reference TRBV11-1 and TRBJ2-7 for the parts outside the CDR3, the full variable domain is EAEVAQSPRYKITEKSQAVAFWCDPISGHATLYWYRQILGQGPELLVQFQDESVVDDSQLPKDRFSAERLKGVDSTLKIQPAELGDSAMYLCASSGWAGQASSYEQYFGPGTRLTVT.

This clonotype has at least ten counts. This chain uses TRBV12-5 with TRBJ2-7; no firm D call. V was shortened by 2 bases and J by 2 bases, with 10 bases between the two germline ends. The CDR3 has 14 amino acids. Germline V gene lookup returns CDR1 LGHNT and CDR2 FRNRAP. The CDR3 sequence is CASGLRGFAYEQYF. The CDR3 DNA sequence: TGTGCTAGTGGTTTGCGTGGATTCGCCTACGAGCAGTACTTC. Full variable domain (remainder filled in from reference TRBV12-5 and TRBJ2-7): DARVTQTPRHKVTEMGQEVTMRCQPILGHNTVFWYRQTMMQGLELLAYFRNRAPLDDSGMPKDRFSAEMPDATLATLKIQPSEPRDSAVYFCASGLRGFAYEQYFGPGTRLTVT.

This clonotype was recorded at least ten times. The genes are TRBV7-8 and TRBJ1-1, with D possibly TRBD1 on 5 matching bases. The CDR3 is 13 residues long. CDR1 is SGHVS, CDR2 FQNEAQ, per germline. Trimming took 4 bases from V and 9 from J, leaving 15 bases between them. CDR3 bases: TGTGCCAGCAGCTGGGACCCTCCGGGGAAAGCTTTCTTT. Its translation is CASSWDPPGKAFF.

There are many counts of this clonotype. J is TRBJ2-7 and V is TRBV9, with 13 bases matching TRBD2. V shed 3 bases and J 0 bases; nucleotides not matched to a gene: 3. There are 16 residues in the CDR3. Looked up from germline, CDR1 is SGDLS and CDR2 is YYNGEE. The CDR3 DNA follows: TGTGCCAGCAGCGCCGGGACTAGCGGGACCTCCTACGAGCAGTACTTC. Protein: CASSAGTSGTSYEQYF.

In its sample, this clonotype was seen many times. The V call is TRBV5-1, the J call TRBJ1-1, with no clear D. Germline-derived CDR1 and CDR2 are SGHRS and YFSETQ. This CDR3 has 15 amino acids. V was trimmed by 0 bases and J by 0 bases, leaving 9 bases between them. The CDR3 region has the DNA TGCGCCAGCAGCTTGGTTCCAGACATGAACACTGAAGCTTTCTTT. Its protein is CASSLVPDMNTEAFF.

This clonotype was counted many times. The CDR3 DNA follows: TGTGCCAGCCTGGATGACACATCCTACGAGCAGTACTTC. Translated, it gives CASLDDTSYEQYF. The chain recombines TRBV12-3 or TRBV12-4 with TRBJ2-7; D is uncertain. CDR3 length: 13 residues. V was clipped by 8 bases and J by 1 base, with 12 bases between them.

This clonotype came up many times. The genes are TRBV19 and TRBJ1-6; D is unresolved. V lost 8 bases and J 5 bases, leaving 13 bases between the germline ends. The CDR3 is 14 residues long. Germline CDR1 reads LNHDA; CDR2 reads SQIVND (reference sequence). The CDR3 region has the DNA TGTGCCAGTGAGGCGGGCCGCAATAATTCACCCCTCCACTTT. Its translation is CASEAGRNNSPLHF.

Comments on this clonotype: Because the CDR3 is missing its conserved closing phenylalanine or tryptophan, this is likely a read error. V is TRBV7-9 and J is TRBJ2-3, with TRBD1 identical over 9 bases. Germline V CDR1 and CDR2: SEHNR, FQNEAQ (reference sequence). This CDR3 spans 14 amino acids. CDR3 DNA sequence: TGTTCCAGTACCCCGGGACAGGGAGCCGATACGCAGTATCTT. As protein: CSSTPGQGADTQYL.

This clonotype was detected ten times or more. V is TRBV5-6 and J is TRBJ2-3; D tentatively fits TRBD1 or TRBD2 (6 bases each). CDR1 SGHDT and CDR2 YYEEEE come from the germline V gene. The CDR3 has 15 residues. Trimming took 1 base from V and 0 from J, leaving 9 bases between them. The CDR3 region has the DNA TGTGCCAGCAGCTTGTGGGGGGCGAGCACAGATACGCAGTATTTT. This gives the protein CASSLWGASTDTQYF.